This T cell receptor beta chain was recorded in a study of cytomegalovirus exposure and HLA in healthy donors. V lost 6 bases, J lost 4 bases, and 7 bases stayed unmatched. The CDR3 is 15 amino acids. The germline V gene encodes CDR1 SNHLY and CDR2 FYNNEI. PCR was performed using 60 Vbeta and 13 Jbeta primers. Libraries were prepared by immunoSEQ multiplex PCR; TCRdb keeps only in-frame clonotypes and omits some of them. The data hold approximately 130,000 clones, with 80% observed a single time. The specimen was PBMCs. The TCR sequence derives from a woman aged 40 to 50 in good health and CMV-seronegative. The V and J genes are TRBV2 and TRBJ2-2, with 8 bases aligning to TRBD2. The CDR3 loop reads CASRSGSTSTGELFF. For the CDR3, the DNA is TGTGCCAGCAGGAGCGGGAGCACGAGCACCGGGGAGCTGTTTTTT.